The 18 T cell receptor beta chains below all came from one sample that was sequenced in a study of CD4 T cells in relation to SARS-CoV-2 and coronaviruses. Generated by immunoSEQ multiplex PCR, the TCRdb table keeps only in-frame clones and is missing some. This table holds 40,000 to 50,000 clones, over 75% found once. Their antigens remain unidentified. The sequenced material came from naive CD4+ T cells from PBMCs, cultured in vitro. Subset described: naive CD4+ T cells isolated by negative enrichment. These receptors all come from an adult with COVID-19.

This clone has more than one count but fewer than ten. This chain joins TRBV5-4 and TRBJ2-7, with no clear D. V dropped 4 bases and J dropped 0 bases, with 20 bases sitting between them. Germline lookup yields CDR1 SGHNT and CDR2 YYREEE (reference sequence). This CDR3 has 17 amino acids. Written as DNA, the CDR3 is TGTGCCAGCAGCCTCGACCTTGGGCGGTCCGGCTCCTACGAGCAGTACTTC. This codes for CASSLDLGRSGSYEQYF.

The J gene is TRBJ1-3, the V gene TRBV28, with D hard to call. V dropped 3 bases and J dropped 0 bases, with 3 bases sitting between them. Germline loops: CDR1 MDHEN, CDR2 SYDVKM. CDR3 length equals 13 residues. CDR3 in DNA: TGTGCCAGCAGTTTGATCTCTGGAAACACCATATATTTT. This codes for CASSLISGNTIYF.

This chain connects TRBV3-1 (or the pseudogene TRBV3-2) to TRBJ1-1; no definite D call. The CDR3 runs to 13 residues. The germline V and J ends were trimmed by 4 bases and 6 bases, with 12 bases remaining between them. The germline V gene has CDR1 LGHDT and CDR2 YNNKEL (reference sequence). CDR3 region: CASSPQAGSEAFF. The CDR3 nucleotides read TGTGCCAGCAGCCCTCAGGCGGGCTCTGAAGCTTTCTTT.

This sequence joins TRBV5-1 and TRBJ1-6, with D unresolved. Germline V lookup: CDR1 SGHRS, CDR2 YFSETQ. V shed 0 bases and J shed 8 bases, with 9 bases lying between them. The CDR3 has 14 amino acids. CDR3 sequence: CASSLGEVDSPLHF. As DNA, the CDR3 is TGCGCCAGCAGCTTGGGAGAGGTCGATTCACCCCTCCACTTT.

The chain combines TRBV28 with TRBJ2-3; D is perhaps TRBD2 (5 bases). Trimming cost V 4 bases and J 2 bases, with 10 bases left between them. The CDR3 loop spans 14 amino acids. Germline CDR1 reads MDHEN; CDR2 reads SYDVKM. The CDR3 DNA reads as TGTGCCAGCAGTTCGGCGGAGGACACAGATACGCAGTATTTT. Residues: CASSSAEDTDTQYF. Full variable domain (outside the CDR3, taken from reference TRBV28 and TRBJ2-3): DVKVTQSSRYLVKRTGEKVFLECVQDMDHENMFWYRQDPGLGLRLIYFSYDVKMKEKGDIPEGYSVSREKKERFSLILESASTNQTSMYLCASSSAEDTDTQYFGPGTRLTVL.

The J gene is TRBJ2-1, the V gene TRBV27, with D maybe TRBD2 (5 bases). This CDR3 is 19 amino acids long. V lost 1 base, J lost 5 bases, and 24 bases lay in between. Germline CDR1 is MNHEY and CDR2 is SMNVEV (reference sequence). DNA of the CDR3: TGTGCCAGCAGTTTATTGAACTACTCCGGGAAAATCAAAAACAATGAGCAGTTCTTC. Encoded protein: CASSLLNYSGKIKNNEQFF.

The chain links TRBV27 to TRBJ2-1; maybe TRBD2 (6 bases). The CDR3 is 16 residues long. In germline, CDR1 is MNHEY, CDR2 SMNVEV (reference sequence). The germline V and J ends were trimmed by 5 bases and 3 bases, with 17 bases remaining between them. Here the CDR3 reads CASSAQARGNYNEQFF. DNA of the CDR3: TGTGCCAGCAGTGCCCAAGCGCGGGGCAACTACAATGAGCAGTTCTTC.

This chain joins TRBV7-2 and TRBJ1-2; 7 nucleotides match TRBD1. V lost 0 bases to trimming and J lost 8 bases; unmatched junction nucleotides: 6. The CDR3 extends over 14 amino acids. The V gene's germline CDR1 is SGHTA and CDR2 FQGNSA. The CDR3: CASSLAPLGQGYTF. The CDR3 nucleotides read TGTGCCAGCAGCTTAGCGCCCCTGGGACAGGGCTACACCTTC.

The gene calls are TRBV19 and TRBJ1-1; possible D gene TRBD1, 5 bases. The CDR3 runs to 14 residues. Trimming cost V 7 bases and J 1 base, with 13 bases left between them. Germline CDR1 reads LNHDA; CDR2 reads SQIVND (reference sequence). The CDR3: CASKVGRENTEAFF. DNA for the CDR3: TGTGCCAGTAAGGTAGGCAGGGAGAACACTGAAGCTTTCTTT.

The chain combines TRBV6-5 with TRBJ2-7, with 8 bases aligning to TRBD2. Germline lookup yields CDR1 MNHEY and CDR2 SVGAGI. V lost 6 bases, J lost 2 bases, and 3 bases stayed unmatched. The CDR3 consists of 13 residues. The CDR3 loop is CASRVSGTYEQYF. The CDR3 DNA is TGTGCCAGCAGAGTTAGCGGGACCTACGAGCAGTACTTC.

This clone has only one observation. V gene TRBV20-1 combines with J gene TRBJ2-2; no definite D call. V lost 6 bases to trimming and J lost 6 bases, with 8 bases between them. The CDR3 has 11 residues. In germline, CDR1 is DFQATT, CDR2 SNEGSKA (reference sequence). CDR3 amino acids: CSAQNAGELFF. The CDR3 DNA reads TGCAGTGCCCAAAACGCCGGGGAGCTGTTTTTT.

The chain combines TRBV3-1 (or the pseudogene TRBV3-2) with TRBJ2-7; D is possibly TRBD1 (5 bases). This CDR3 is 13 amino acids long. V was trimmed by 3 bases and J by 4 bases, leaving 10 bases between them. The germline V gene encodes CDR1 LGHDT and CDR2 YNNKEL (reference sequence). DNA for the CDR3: TGTGCCAGCAGCCACCGACAGCCTTACGAGCAGTACTTC. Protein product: CASSHRQPYEQYF.

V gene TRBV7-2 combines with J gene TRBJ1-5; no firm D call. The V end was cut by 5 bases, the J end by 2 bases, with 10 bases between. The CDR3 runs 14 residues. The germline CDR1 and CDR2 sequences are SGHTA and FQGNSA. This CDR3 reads CASSPAWGNQPQHF. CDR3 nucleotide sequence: TGTGCCAGCAGCCCCGCTTGGGGCAATCAGCCCCAGCATTTT.

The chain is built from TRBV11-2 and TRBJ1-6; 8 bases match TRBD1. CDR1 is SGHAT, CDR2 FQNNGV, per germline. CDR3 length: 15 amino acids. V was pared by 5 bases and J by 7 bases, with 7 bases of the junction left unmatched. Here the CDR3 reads CASSLNGQGNSPLHF. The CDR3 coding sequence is TGTGCCAGCAGCCTAAACGGACAGGGAAATTCACCCCTCCACTTT.

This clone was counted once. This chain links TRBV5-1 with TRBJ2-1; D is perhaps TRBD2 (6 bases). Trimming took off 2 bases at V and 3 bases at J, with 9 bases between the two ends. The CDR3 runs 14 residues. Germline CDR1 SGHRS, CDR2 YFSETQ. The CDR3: CASSFMRGYNEQFF. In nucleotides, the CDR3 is TGCGCCAGCAGCTTTATGCGGGGCTACAATGAGCAGTTCTTC.

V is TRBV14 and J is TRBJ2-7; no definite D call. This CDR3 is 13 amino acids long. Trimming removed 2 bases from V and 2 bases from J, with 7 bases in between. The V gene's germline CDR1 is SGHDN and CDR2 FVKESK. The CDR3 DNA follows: TGTGCCAGCAGCCAACACCCGGCCTACGAGCAGTACTTC. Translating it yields CASSQHPAYEQYF.

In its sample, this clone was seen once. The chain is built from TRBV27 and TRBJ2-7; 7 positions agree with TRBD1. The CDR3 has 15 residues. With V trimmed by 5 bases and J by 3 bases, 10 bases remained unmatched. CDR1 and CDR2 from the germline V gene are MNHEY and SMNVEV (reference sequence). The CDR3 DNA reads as TGTGCCAGCAGTCTTGCTTTTGACAGGGTCTACGAGCAGTACTTC. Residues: CASSLAFDRVYEQYF.

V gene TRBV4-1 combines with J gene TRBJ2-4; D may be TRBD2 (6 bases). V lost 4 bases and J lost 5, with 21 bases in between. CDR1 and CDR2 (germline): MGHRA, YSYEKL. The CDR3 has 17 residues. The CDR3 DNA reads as TGCGCCAGCAGCCGAGCCCTTTTTCCGGGACTGGAAAACATTCAGTACTTC. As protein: CASSRALFPGLENIQYF.